The 27 T cell receptor beta chains listed next were all sequenced from one sample in a study. TCRdb processed the RT-PCR reads anew with MiXCR; each CDR3 protein has one entry. The table includes hundreds of thousands of distinct CDR3 sequences, 13% to 15% detected once. Material: memory CD4+ T cells from blood. The receptors originated from a female donor in good health, serving as a healthy control.

This clonotype was detected a few times. This rearrangement joins TRBV15 to TRBJ2-7, with 15 nucleotides matching TRBD2. J lost 5 bases, V lost 3 bases, and 14 bases had no gene match. Germline V lookup: CDR1 LNHNV, CDR2 YYDKDF (reference sequence). The CDR3 runs 19 residues. The CDR3 nucleotides read TGTGCCACCAGCAGGTCACCCGGGACTAGCGGGAGGACGTTCCACGAGCAGTACTTC. It yields the protein CATSRSPGTSGRTFHEQYF. Based on the CDR3 plus reference TRBV15 and TRBJ2-7, the full variable domain is DAMVIQNPRYQVTQFGKPVTLSCSQTLNHNVMYWYQQKSSQAPKLLFHYYDKDFNNEADTPDNFQSRRPNTSFCFLDIRSPGLGDTAMYLCATSRSPGTSGRTFHEQYFGPGTRLTVT.

The chain recombines TRBV5-5 with TRBJ2-7, with 12 bases fitting TRBD2. Trimming removed 4 bases from V and 5 bases from J; junction bases left unmatched: 4. The CDR3 is 14 residues long. The germline CDR1 and CDR2 sequences are SGHKS and YYEKEE (reference sequence). CDR3 in amino acids: CASSAGTSGHEQYF. CDR3 coding DNA: TGTGCCAGCAGCGCCGGGACTAGCGGGCACGAGCAGTACTTC.

This clonotype was seen a few times. The V and J genes are TRBV28 and TRBJ2-7, with 7 bases fitting TRBD1. The CDR3 extends over 14 amino acids. The J segment lost 2 bases and the V segment lost 6 bases, leaving 7 bases of the junction unmatched. Germline CDR1 MDHEN, CDR2 SYDVKM. This CDR3 reads CASSDRDPPYEQYF. In DNA, the CDR3 is TGTGCCAGCAGCGACAGGGATCCTCCCTACGAGCAGTACTTC.

This clonotype was recorded a few times. Written as DNA, the CDR3 is TGCAGTGCTAGGAGGTTGGGGCCATCCTACAATGAGCAGTTCTTC. This sequence encodes CSARRLGPSYNEQFF. The V gene is TRBV20-1, the J gene TRBJ2-1, with D perhaps matching TRBD1 (5 bases). This CDR3 region has 15 residues. V was trimmed by 3 bases and J by 1 base, leaving 13 bases between them. Germline CDR1 and CDR2: DFQATT and SNEGSKA (reference sequence).

About this clonotype itself: A single base separates this from a much larger clone, so it may be a read error. The CDR3 nucleotides are TGTGCCAGCAGGCGGACGGTTCGGGAGATCCAGTACTTC. Its protein is CASRRTVREIQYF. The J gene is TRBJ2-5, the V gene TRBV12-3 or TRBV12-4; D might be TRBD2 (6 bases). The CDR3 contains 13 residues.

The chain links TRBV20-1 to TRBJ2-4; D gene unclear. Germline V CDR1 and CDR2: DFQATT, SNEGSKA (reference sequence). The CDR3 totals 12 residues. The ends were cut back, 0 bases at V and 5 bases at J, with 5 bases in the middle. The CDR3 loop reads CSARDGQNIQYF. The CDR3 DNA is TGCAGTGCTAGAGATGGGCAAAACATTCAGTACTTC.

This chain links TRBV20-1 with TRBJ2-5; TRBD2 aligns across 9 bases. CDR1 is DFQATT and CDR2 is SNEGSKA in the germline V gene (reference sequence). The CDR3 is 13 residues long. V shed 5 bases and J 4 bases; nucleotides not matched to a gene: 5. CDR3 amino acids: CSAGELAGETQYF. As DNA, the CDR3 is TGCAGTGCTGGGGAACTAGCGGGAGAGACCCAGTACTTC.

The chain employs TRBV7-2 and TRBJ1-4, with 8 bases matching TRBD1. There are 15 residues in the CDR3. Per germline, CDR1 SGHTA and CDR2 FQGNSA. J gave up 4 bases and V 5 bases, and 6 bases lay outside the gene matches. The CDR3 sequence: CASSPGTGRNEKLFF. CDR3 DNA: TGTGCCAGCAGCCCAGGGACAGGCCGTAATGAAAAACTGTTTTTT.

This clonotype has at least ten counts. The chain is built from TRBV6-2 or TRBV6-3 and TRBJ1-2, with D unclear. The CDR3 contains 10 residues. V lost 6 bases to trimming and J lost 3 bases, with 2 bases between them. Germline V lookup: CDR1 MNHEY, CDR2 SVGEGT. The CDR3 sequence: CASRDYGYTF. CDR3 bases: TGTGCCAGCAGGGACTATGGCTACACCTTC.

This clonotype has ten or more counts. V usage is TRBV6-6 and J usage is TRBJ1-1; D gene uncertain. Per the germline V gene, CDR1 is MNHNY and CDR2 is SVGAGI (reference sequence). V lost 2 bases and J lost 3, with 10 bases in between. CDR3 size: 14 residues. In DNA, the CDR3 is TGTGCCAGCAGTTACAGTGCAGGAGACACTGAAGCTTTCTTT. It encodes CASSYSAGDTEAFF.

The sample holds a few counts of this clonotype. The chain is built from TRBV30 and TRBJ1-2; 9 bases fit TRBD1. CDR1 is GTSNPN, CDR2 SVGIG, per germline (reference sequence). The CDR3 is 14 amino acids. With 5 bases clipped from V and 12 bases from J, the junction kept 16 bases outside the gene matches. In DNA form, the CDR3 reads TGTGCCTGGCGCCCCGGGACAGGGCTGGGGGAAAACACCTTC. Translated: CAWRPGTGLGENTF.

This clonotype was counted between two and nine times. V gene TRBV6-4 combines with J gene TRBJ1-5, with D possibly matching TRBD1 (5 bases). V lost 0 bases, J lost 1 base, and 19 bases lay in between. The CDR3 is 19 amino acids. Germline assignment: CDR1 MRHNA and CDR2 SNTAGT. CDR3 in DNA: TGTGCCAGCAGTGACTCCCCTCGGGGGGGAGATCTCAGCAATCAGCCCCAGCATTTT. The encoded protein is CASSDSPRGGDLSNQPQHF.

This clonotype was counted at least ten times. The V gene is TRBV4-2, the J gene TRBJ2-7; 7 bases line up with TRBD1. V was clipped by 0 bases and J by 7 bases; unmatched bases: 12. Looked up from germline, CDR1 is LGHNA and CDR2 is YNFKEQ. This CDR3 is built from 16 residues. CDR3: CASSQDPLNRGGEQYF. DNA for the CDR3: TGTGCCAGCAGCCAAGATCCCCTAAACAGGGGCGGTGAGCAGTACTTC.

CDR3 nucleotide sequence: TGCAGTGCTAGAGGGGGGGGTCCTGAAGCTTTCTTT. Protein: CSARGGGPEAFF. The rearrangement uses TRBV20-1 and TRBJ1-1; D may be TRBD1 (5 bases). The CDR3 runs 12 residues. With 1 base removed from V and 6 bases from J, the gap between germline ends came to 9 bases. Germline CDR1 and CDR2: DFQATT and SNEGSKA (reference sequence).

In this sample, this clonotype turned up a few times. The V gene is TRBV3-1, the J gene TRBJ2-5; 10 nucleotides match TRBD1. Per the germline V gene, CDR1 is LGHDT and CDR2 is YNNKEL (reference sequence). J was trimmed by 5 bases and V by 1 base; bases with no gene match: 1. This CDR3 spans 14 amino acids. CDR3 region: CASSQAGQGETQYF. CDR3 DNA sequence: TGTGCCAGCAGCCAAGCGGGACAGGGGGAGACCCAGTACTTC.

This clonotype came up once. The chain joins TRBV7-9 to TRBJ1-5; D is ambiguous. The CDR3 sequence is 10 residues long. Deletions cut 8 bases from V and 9 bases from J, with 8 bases between. Germline V gene sequence: CDR1 SEHNR, CDR2 FQNEAQ (reference sequence). CDR3 sequence reads: CASGPWPQHF. The CDR3 DNA reads as TGTGCCAGCGGCCCGTGGCCCCAGCATTTT. Drawing the rest from reference TRBV7-9 and TRBJ1-5, the complete variable domain is DTGVSQNPRHKITKRGQNVTFRCDPISEHNRLYWYRQTLGQGPEFLTYFQNEAQLEKSRLLSDRFSAERPKGSFSTLEIQRTEQGDSAMYLCASGPWPQHFGDGTRLSIL.

This clonotype appeared a few times. V usage is TRBV6-2 or TRBV6-3 and J usage is TRBJ2-5; D perhaps matches TRBD2 (7 bases). The CDR3 runs 13 residues. Trimming stripped 8 bases from V and 0 bases from J, with 10 bases between. Germline V CDR1 and CDR2: MNHEY, SVGEGT. The CDR3 region has the DNA TGTGCCAGCGCGGGGGCAGACCAAGAGACCCAGTACTTC. Its translation is CASAGADQETQYF.

This clonotype was detected many times. The chain joins TRBV20-1 to TRBJ2-1; D is possibly TRBD2 (6 bases). Germline CDR1 reads DFQATT; CDR2 reads SNEGSKA (reference sequence). This CDR3 region has 16 residues. The germline V and J ends were trimmed by 6 bases and 7 bases, with 25 bases remaining between them. This chain's CDR3 is CSAPGAAGMGRNEQFF. For the CDR3, the DNA is TGCAGTGCCCCCGGGGCTGCGGGAATGGGTAGGAATGAGCAGTTCTTC.

By frequency in the sample, this clonotype is medium-sized. The chain carries TRBV2 and TRBJ2-7; 7 positions agree with TRBD2. CDR3 size: 14 residues. The V gene end was trimmed by 8 bases and the J gene end by 9 bases; junction bases not matched to a gene: 16. Germline CDR1 and CDR2: SNHLY and FYNNEI. This CDR3 reads CASAGVGELVGQYF. The CDR3 DNA reads TGTGCCAGCGCGGGAGTAGGGGAACTAGTCGGGCAGTACTTC.

This clonotype turned up a few times. The chain links TRBV7-2 to TRBJ1-5, with D possibly TRBD1 on 6 matching bases. The CDR3 loop spans 16 amino acids. Germline V gives CDR1 SGHTA, CDR2 FQGNSA. Trimming cost V 4 bases and J 0 bases, with 13 bases left between them. CDR3 in amino acids: CASSSGQPYSNQPQHF. The CDR3 bases are TGTGCCAGCAGCTCAGGACAGCCCTATAGCAATCAGCCCCAGCATTTT.

The gene calls are TRBV7-9 and TRBJ2-7, with D possibly matching TRBD1 (5 bases). This CDR3 region has 14 residues. Germline V gene data show CDR1 as SEHNR and CDR2 as FQNEAQ (reference sequence). Deletions cut 2 bases from V and 2 bases from J, with 10 bases between. In DNA, the CDR3 is TGTGCCAGCAGCTTACAGGGATCCCCCTACGAGCAGTACTTC. It specifies CASSLQGSPYEQYF. The full variable domain, rest sourced from reference TRBV7-9 and TRBJ2-7, is DTGVSQNPRHKITKRGQNVTFRCDPISEHNRLYWYRQTLGQGPEFLTYFQNEAQLEKSRLLSDRFSAERPKGSFSTLEIQRTEQGDSAMYLCASSLQGSPYEQYFGPGTRLTVT.

In this sample, this clonotype turned up a few times. CDR3 region: CASSLGGTGVVDLHF. The CDR3 DNA reads as TGTGCCAGCAGCTTAGGAGGGACAGGGGTAGTGGATCTCCACTTT. The chain links TRBV7-2 to TRBJ1-6, with 10 bases matching TRBD1. The CDR3 runs to 15 residues. The germline V gene has CDR1 SGHTA and CDR2 FQGNSA. Trimming at V came to 1 base and at J to 16 bases, leaving 10 bases not matched to a gene.

The sample holds one count of this clonotype. The V call is TRBV6-2 or TRBV6-3, the J call TRBJ2-1, with TRBD2 matching 12 bases. The CDR3 runs 16 residues. V lost 2 bases to trimming and J lost 8 bases; unmatched junction nucleotides: 7. Per the germline V gene, CDR1 is MNHEY and CDR2 is SVGEGT. The CDR3 nucleotides read TGTGCCAGCAGTTACCCTAGCGGGAGGGCCAGCGATGAGCAGTTCTTC. It is translated as CASSYPSGRASDEQFF.

This clonotype was seen many times. V gene TRBV27 combines with J gene TRBJ2-7; 8 bases are a match to TRBD1. CDR1 is MNHEY and CDR2 is SMNVEV in the germline V gene (reference sequence). The trim removed 7 bases at V and 6 bases at J, leaving 11 bases unmatched. The CDR3 is made up of 14 amino acids. In nucleotides, the CDR3 is TGTGCCAGCAACTTTCGACAGGGGTCAAGCGAGCAGTACTTC. Translated, it gives CASNFRQGSSEQYF.

DNA of the CDR3: TGCAGTGCTGAGGCCGGACAGCTATATTCACCCCTCCACTTT. Its translation: CSAEAGQLYSPLHF. V and J are TRBV20-1 and TRBJ1-6; a weak D match, TRBD1 (6 bases). Germline V CDR1 and CDR2: DFQATT, SNEGSKA (reference sequence). V lost 5 bases to trimming and J lost 8 bases, with 16 bases between them. This CDR3 contains 14 residues.

The chain uses TRBV28 and TRBJ2-1; D remains ambiguous. The germline V gene encodes CDR1 MDHEN and CDR2 SYDVKM. The V end lost 1 base, the J end lost 7 bases, and 14 bases lay between the germline ends. The CDR3 extends over 15 amino acids. CDR3 in amino acids: CASSLFSRLHNEQFF. The CDR3 nucleotides are TGTGCCAGCAGTTTATTTTCTAGGCTCCATAATGAGCAGTTCTTC.

This clonotype was seen at least ten times. This chain links TRBV10-3 with TRBJ1-3, with a possible D match to TRBD1 (5 bases). Germline CDR1 is ENHRY and CDR2 is SYGVKD. The CDR3 has 15 amino acids. Trimming removed 5 bases at V and 4 bases at J, with 15 bases between. The CDR3 spells CAISSAGSEGNTIYF. In nucleotides, the CDR3 is TGTGCCATCAGTTCCGCAGGGAGCGAAGGAAACACCATATATTTT.